The source of this T cell receptor (beta chain) is a study of T cells in Graves' hyperthyroidism and ophthalmopathy. Study observations and caveats: Blood also carried most thyroid clonotypes expanded above 0.001.

V gave up 9 bases and J gave up 2 bases, with 14 bases separating them. Germline CDR1 reads MNHEY; CDR2 reads SVGEGT. The CDR3 consists of 14 residues. The source material, RNA transcripts, was used to amplify TCR beta CDR3 regions. The HTBI primer set drove a first-round RT-PCR of the TCR CDR3. Using its own MiXCR run on the multiplex PCR reads, TCRdb lists one record per CDR3 protein. Counted here are roughly 400,000 distinct CDR3 sequences, over 12% occurring once; the ten biggest clones make up approximately 27%. This clonotype showed up just a few times. What it recognizes is unknown. The sample consisted of blood. This sequence originates from a man aged 45-65 years with Graves' ophthalmopathy. The gene calls are TRBV6-2 or TRBV6-3 and TRBJ2-1, with TRBD2 as a possible D gene (6 bases). The CDR3 region is CASTGTRTYNEQFF. The CDR3 nucleotides are TGTGCCAGTACCGGGACTCGGACCTACAATGAGCAGTTCTTC.